A selection of T cell receptor beta chains follows, all from one sample in a study of T cell changes during pregnancy in multiple sclerosis. Profiling relied on immunoSEQ multiplex PCR, and the TCRdb table lists in-frame clones only, not all of them. The data contain about 30,000 clones, roughly 91% of them seen just once; the ten biggest clones take up more than 0.35%. The sample consisted of CD4+ T cells from peripheral blood mononuclear cells, taken after pregnancy. The receptors originated from a female donor with multiple sclerosis, enrolled in a pregnancy study. The CDR3 runs from the conserved cysteine through the conserved F or W. Fields, in order: J gene, D gene, clone size, V gene, CDR3 DNA, CDR3 protein. A D gene is named only where the DNA matches it firmly. Size values are once, few and many counts, or a class for expanded clones, and some rows have none.

TRBJ2-1	TRBD2	NA	TRBV29-1	TGCAGCGTTGGAGGCGGGAGGAATGACAATGAGCAGTTCTTC	CSVGGGRNDNEQFF
TRBJ1-1	NA	NA	TRBV7-7	TGTGCCAGCAGCTCGGACTCGAACACTGAAGCTTTCTTT	CASSSDSNTEAFF
TRBJ1-2	TRBD1	NA	TRBV30	TGTGCCTGGAGCCCAGGAGGGGGCCGGGGCTACACCTTC	CAWSPGGGRGYTF
TRBJ2-2	TRBD1	NA	TRBV18	TGTGCCAGCTCGCCGGGACAGGACACCGGGGAGCTGTTTTTT	CASSPGQDTGELFF
TRBJ2-3	NA	NA	TRBV11-2	TGTGCCAGCAGCTCACCAGAGGACAAAAGAAGCACAGATACGCAGTATTTT	CASSSPEDKRSTDTQYF
TRBJ2-7	TRBD1	NA	TRBV18	TGTGCCAGCTCACCCCGACAGGGGGCGAGCAACGAGCAGTACTTC	CASSPRQGASNEQYF
TRBJ2-2	TRBD2	NA	TRBV5-1	TGCGCCAGCGGGGAGGGGAGTAACACCGGGGAGCTGTTTTTT	CASGEGSNTGELFF
TRBJ1-5	NA	NA	TRBV27	TGTGCCAGCAGTTTATTGGCGGGGCAGGGAGCCAATCAGCCCCAGCATTTT	CASSLLAGQGANQPQHF
TRBJ2-3	NA	NA	TRBV10-3	TGTGCCATCATGGGGGGGGGCGCCGATACGCAGTATTTT	CAIMGGGADTQYF
TRBJ2-1	TRBD2	once	TRBV9	TGTGCCAGCAGCGTTTCAGCGGGGGGGGTTAACAATGAGCAGTTCTTC	CASSVSAGGVNNEQFF
TRBJ1-1	NA	NA	TRBV2	TGTGCCAGCTGCCAGGAATTGGGCACTGAAGCTTTCTTT	CASCQELGTEAFF
TRBJ1-2	NA	NA	TRBV7-8	TGTGCCAGCAGCTTATCGGTATCTGGGCAGTCTAACTATGGCTACACCTTC	CASSLSVSGQSNYGYTF
TRBJ1-4	NA	NA	TRBV7-2	TGTGCCAGCAGCTCCGAGTCCACCAATAATGAAAAACTGTTTTTT	CASSSESTNNEKLFF
TRBJ1-3	NA	once	TRBV6-1	TGTGCCAGCAGTGAATATCAGGGGTGGGCCATATATTTT	CASSEYQGWAIYF
TRBJ2-5	TRBD2	NA	TRBV5-1	TGCGCCAGCAGCCCCGGACTAGCGGGAGACGGGGAGACCCAGTACTTC	CASSPGLAGDGETQYF
TRBJ1-1	TRBD1	NA	TRBV29-1	TGCAGCGCCAACCATGAAGGACAGGGGTGGACTGAAGCTTTCTTT	CSANHEGQGWTEAFF
TRBJ2-3	NA	once	TRBV27	NA	CASSFFGQGLAYTQYF
TRBJ2-5	TRBD2	NA	TRBV5-4	TGTGCCAGCAGCTTGCGGCTTAGCGGGGAGGAGACCCAGTACTTC	CASSLRLSGEETQYF
TRBJ1-2	TRBD1	NA	TRBV9	TGTGCCAGCAGCGTAGGACAGGGCAGTTCGATCAGGGATGGCTACACCTTC	CASSVGQGSSIRDGYTF
TRBJ1-5	TRBD1	NA	TRBV7-2	TGTGCCAGCAGCCCGGACAGGGCATTTCACCAGCCCCAGCATTTT	CASSPDRAFHQPQHF
TRBJ2-3	NA	NA	TRBV7-2	TGTGCCAGCAGCTTAGTCCCCCTGGATACGCAGTATTTT	CASSLVPLDTQYF
TRBJ2-7	NA	NA	TRBV7-2	TGTGCCAGCAGCTCCCGGACTGGATACTACGAGCAGTACTTC	CASSSRTGYYEQYF
TRBJ1-2	TRBD1	NA	TRBV6-6	TGTGCCAGCAGTCACGGACAGGGGCTGAACTATGGCTACACCTTC	CASSHGQGLNYGYTF
TRBJ1-4	NA	NA	TRBV7-9	TGTGCCAGCAGCTTACAAAGGGGCTCAACTAATGAAAAACTGTTTTTT	CASSLQRGSTNEKLFF
TRBJ2-7	TRBD2	NA	TRBV4-2	TGTGCCAGCAGCCAGGTACCCGGGACTAGCTCCTACGAGCAGTACTTC	CASSQVPGTSSYEQYF
TRBJ2-1	TRBD2	NA	TRBV7-9	TGTGCCAGCAGCTCCCCCCCCCGACTAGCGGGCCTCCGCAATGAGCAGTTCTTC	CASSSPPRLAGLRNEQFF
TRBJ1-5	NA	once	TRBV19	TGTGCCAGTAGTATCTTAGGGGGAAGCAATCAGCCCCAGCATTTT	CASSILGGSNQPQHF
TRBJ1-5	NA	NA	TRBV6-1	TGTGCCAGCAGTGAAAATCGCGAACAGCCCCAGCATTTT	CASSENREQPQHF
TRBJ1-1	TRBD1	NA	TRBV29-1	TGCAGCGTTGAAGGACAGGGGGGAGCTCATGGTGAAGCTTTCTTT	CSVEGQGGAHGEAFF
TRBJ1-2	TRBD1	NA	TRBV6-5	TGTGCCAGCAGCCCGACCGGGACAGCCTCCTATGGCTACACCTTC	CASSPTGTASYGYTF
TRBJ1-1	NA	NA	TRBV6-4	TGTGCCAGCAGTGACGGTAACAGGGCGACAGAAGCTTTCTTT	CASSDGNRATEAFF
TRBJ2-7	TRBD1	NA	TRBV7-2	TGTGCCAGCAGCCTGAGGACAGGGAGCTCCTACGAGCAGTACTTC	CASSLRTGSSYEQYF
TRBJ2-1	NA	NA	TRBV19	TGTGCCAGTAGTCCTCAGCGGTTAGCGGAGCAGTTCTTC	CASSPQRLAEQFF
TRBJ1-6	NA	NA	TRBV6-1	TGTGCCAGCAGTGAGCAGGGGTACTATAATTCACCCCTCCACTTT	CASSEQGYYNSPLHF
TRBJ1-2	NA	NA	TRBV6-6	TGTGCCAGCAGTCTAACAGGGTTGGATGGCTACACCTTC	CASSLTGLDGYTF
TRBJ1-1	NA	NA	TRBV5-1	TGCGCCAGCAGCTTGGGTCCGGGGAACACTGAAGCTTTCTTT	CASSLGPGNTEAFF
TRBJ1-2	TRBD1	once	TRBV7-7	TGTGCCAGCAGCCCCTGGACAGGGGGCGAGGGCTACACCTTC	CASSPWTGGEGYTF
TRBJ2-2	NA	NA	TRBV5-1	TGCGCCAGCAGCCGCGACCGGGTGACCGGGGAGCTGTTTTTT	CASSRDRVTGELFF
TRBJ1-6	NA	NA	TRBV9	TGTGCCAGCAGCGCAAGACAAGATTCACCCCTCCACTTT	CASSARQDSPLHF
TRBJ1-2	TRBD1	NA	TRBV27	TGTGCCAGCAGTCCCGGATGGGGACAGGGGGATATCGGCTATGGCTACACCTTC	CASSPGWGQGDIGYGYTF
TRBJ2-1	NA	NA	TRBV21-1	TGTGCCAGCAGCAAGGGCGGGGATGAGCAGTTCTTC	CASSKGGDEQFF
TRBJ2-3	TRBD1	NA	TRBV4-1	TGCGCCAGCAGCCAAGATATCACAGGGGCTAGCACAGATACGCAGTATTTT	CASSQDITGASTDTQYF
TRBJ2-1	TRBD2	NA	TRBV5-6	TGTGCCAGCAGCCAGCTGGGGACTAGCGCCCTAAATGAGCAGTTCTTC	CASSQLGTSALNEQFF
TRBJ2-2	NA	NA	TRBV12-5	TGTGCTAGTGGTATCAGGGCCGGGGAGCTGTTTTTT	CASGIRAGELFF